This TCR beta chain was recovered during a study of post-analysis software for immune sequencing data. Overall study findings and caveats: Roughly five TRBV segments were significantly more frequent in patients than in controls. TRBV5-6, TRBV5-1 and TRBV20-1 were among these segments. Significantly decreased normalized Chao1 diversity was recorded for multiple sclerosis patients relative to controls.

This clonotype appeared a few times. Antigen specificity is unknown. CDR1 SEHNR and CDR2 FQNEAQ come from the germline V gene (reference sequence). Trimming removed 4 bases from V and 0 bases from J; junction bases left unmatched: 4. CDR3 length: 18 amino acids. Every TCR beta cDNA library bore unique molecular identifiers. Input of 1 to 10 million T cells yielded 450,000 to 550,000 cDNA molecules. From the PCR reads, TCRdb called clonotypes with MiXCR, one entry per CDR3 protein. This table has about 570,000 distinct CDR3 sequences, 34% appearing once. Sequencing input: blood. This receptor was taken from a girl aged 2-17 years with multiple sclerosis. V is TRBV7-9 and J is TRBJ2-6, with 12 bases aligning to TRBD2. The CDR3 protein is CASSSTSGGTSGANVLTF. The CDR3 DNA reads TGTGCCAGCAGCTCCACTAGCGGGGGGACCTCTGGGGCCAACGTCCTGACTTTC. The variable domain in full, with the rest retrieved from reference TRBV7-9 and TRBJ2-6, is DTGVSQNPRHKITKRGQNVTFRCDPISEHNRLYWYRQTLGQGPEFLTYFQNEAQLEKSRLLSDRFSAERPKGSFSTLEIQRTEQGDSAMYLCASSSTSGGTSGANVLTFGAGSRLTVL.